This T cell receptor beta chain was sequenced for a study of blood T cell repertoires in COVID-19 (dated by TCRdb to the early 2020s). About the study as a whole: Collaborator samples came from the United States, Italy and Spain and covered acute and convalescent phases of COVID-19. The material from the prospective study consisted of cDNA or gDNA derived from T cells, B-cell-depleted T cells, or PBMCs. HLA class I and class II types, where available, came from metadata supplied by the sample provider rather than from assay-based typing. The dataset comprised deeply sampled blood TCRbeta repertoires from subjects exposed to, actively infected with, or recovered from COVID-19. The samples were drawn from the first 160 participants of the ongoing ImmuneRACE study and from 950 to 1,500 subjects provided by 6 global collaborators. The repertoires were made available in a free public database intended to serve as a resource for research on the immune response to SARS-CoV-2. The sample metadata nearly always contained a de-identified subject ID, COVID-19 status, age in years and sex.

Concerning this clone: Its antigen remains unidentified. Base-call qualities are not available, and no considerably larger clone is one nucleotide away.

The immunoSEQ Assay, a bias-controlled multiplex PCR, was used to amplify TCRbeta CDR3 regions from genomic DNA. In the authors' own workflow: The number of nucleated cells in each sample was estimated from the amplification of reference gene primers within the assay. To quantify the absolute abundance of each unique TCRbeta CDR3 rearrangement, sequence reads were collapsed and filtered. For each sample, productive Simpson clonality was calculated by taking the square root of Simpson's diversity index across productive rearrangements. This immuneACCESS table, as held by TCRdb, lists in-frame sequences with V and J called but not all clones. Of the missing ones, under half trace to an unresolved V gene in checked studies; the others have no known cause. V and J calls and clone size are given by that table; D and trimming were obtained from the DNA. In this sample the table shows a few hundred thousand clones, roughly 89% of which occur a single time. About 0.94% of the sample belongs to the ten largest clones.

V ends up 6 bases short and J 7 bases short, with an unmatched junction base count of 8. The CDR3 runs 15 residues from the cysteine to the phenylalanine. The sequence is cut down to CDR3 DNA, 45 bases in frame from base 1. According to the germline V gene (reference sequence), CDR1 reads LNHDA and CDR2 reads SQIVND. Overall study outcomes, separate from this receptor: How much clinical and demographic metadata was included differed by source and by participant, and the metadata was provided uncurated.

A second Seattle source provided samples from volunteer blood donors who had recovered from COVID-19. Whole blood was collected in K2EDTA tubes by collaborating institutions according to the institutions' own protocols. For TCRbeta analysis, collaborators shipped samples in one of three forms: frozen whole blood, isolated PBMCs, or DNA extracted from either of those sample types. The source material was peripheral blood. The sequence links TRBV19 to TRBJ1-4, with 10 bases in between that match TRBD1. The receptor was derived from a woman aged 40 to 50 who had recovered from COVID-19. The CDR3 corresponds to CASSNTGTGVEKLFF. The DNA sequence follows: TGTGCCAGTAGCAACACCGGGACAGGGGTTGAAAAACTGTTTTTT.